This T cell receptor beta chain derives from a study of blood T cell repertoires in COVID-19. At the level of the study: Sites across the United States, Italy and Spain contributed samples from acute and convalescent COVID-19.

V trimming: 4 bases; J trimming: 6 bases; junction bases outside the gene matches: 9. The germline CDR1 and CDR2 sequences are SGHNT and YYREEE (reference sequence). The length of the CDR3 is 14 residues. Per the original methods: From reference gene primer amplification, estimates of nucleated cell counts were derived. Measured with immunoSEQ multiplex PCR; TCRdb has only the in-frame clones, and not every one. That table is the source of V, J and clone size, and D and trimming were worked out from the DNA. The table lists roughly 330,000 clones, 87% of them singletons, with approximately 5% in the top ten.

The TCR was taken from a woman aged 25-40 years who had recovered from COVID-19. Sequencing was done on a sample of PBMCs or T cells enriched from blood (not recorded which). This chain uses TRBV5-4 with TRBJ1-2; 7 nucleotides line up with TRBD1. The CDR3 DNA sequence: TGTGCCAGCAGCACGCCTGACAGGGTGGATGGCTACACCTTC. This codes for CASSTPDRVDGYTF.